A single sample is the source of the 13 T cell receptor beta chains below, sequenced in a study of blood T cell repertoires in COVID-19. Sequencing used immunoSEQ multiplex PCR; TCRdb keeps in-frame clones, though not all of them. This table holds around 140,000 clones, around 80% found once. The sequenced sample was peripheral blood. The receptors shown here come from a human donor with acute or convalescent COVID-19. The donor label of this sample is uncertain.

V gene TRBV2 combines with J gene TRBJ1-6; 7 nucleotides line up with TRBD1. The trim removed 4 bases at V and 8 bases at J, leaving 8 bases unmatched. Germline V gives CDR1 SNHLY, CDR2 FYNNEI. The CDR3 is made up of 15 amino acids. In DNA, the CDR3 is TGTGCCAGCAGTGTTCGACAGGGCCAGTATTCACCCCTCCACTTT. It encodes CASSVRQGQYSPLHF.

The chain employs TRBV4-1 and TRBJ1-1, with D possibly matching TRBD1 (5 bases). Deletions cut 2 bases from V and 4 bases from J, with 20 bases between. The germline gives CDR1 MGHRA, CDR2 YSYEKL. This CDR3 is 17 amino acids long. Written as DNA, the CDR3 is TGCGCCAGCAGCCAACTGAACCTGGGCTGGGGGGGCACTGAAGCTTTCTTT. Amino acids: CASSQLNLGWGGTEAFF.

The chain uses TRBV27 and TRBJ1-2, with TRBD1 matching 9 bases. After removal of 5 bases from V and 8 bases from J, the junction contained 6 bases not matched to a gene. The CDR3 runs to 13 residues. Germline V gene sequence: CDR1 MNHEY, CDR2 SMNVEV (reference sequence). This CDR3 reads CASSLGTGWGYTF. CDR3 in DNA: TGTGCCAGCAGTCTCGGGACAGGGTGGGGCTACACCTTC.

This rearrangement joins TRBV11-2 to TRBJ2-3; no firm D call. In germline, CDR1 is SGHAT, CDR2 FQNNGV. The V and J ends lost 6 bases and 5 bases respectively, with 12 bases between them. The CDR3 sequence is 13 residues long. CDR3 DNA: TGTGCCAGCAGATCCGACGGGTTAGATACGCAGTATTTT. Amino acids: CASRSDGLDTQYF.

This clone has just a few counts. In DNA, the CDR3 is TGTGCCAGCAGCGGCGGTAGCGGGGGGCGAGAGACCCAGTACTTC. Residues: CASSGGSGGRETQYF. The chain employs TRBV5-4 and TRBJ2-5, with 10 bases aligning to TRBD2. The ends lost 4 bases at V and 4 bases at J; junction bases unmatched: 7. This CDR3 spans 15 amino acids. Germline CDR1 reads SGHNT; CDR2 reads YYREEE (reference sequence).

V gene TRBV11-2 combines with J gene TRBJ1-5; tentative D call: TRBD1 (6 bases). Trimming stripped 5 bases from V and 5 bases from J, with 16 bases between. CDR1 is SGHAT and CDR2 is FQNNGV in the germline V gene. This CDR3 has 15 residues. The CDR3 spells CASSATGMRDQPQHF. As DNA, the CDR3 is TGTGCCAGCAGCGCAACAGGGATGAGGGATCAGCCCCAGCATTTT.

CDR3 protein: CASSMGLAGETQYF. As DNA, the CDR3 is TGTGCCAGTAGTATGGGACTAGCTGGCGAGACCCAGTACTTC. The rearrangement joins TRBV19 to TRBJ2-5, with 9 bases that match TRBD2. J lost 5 bases, V lost 3 bases, and 4 bases had no gene match. This CDR3 contains 14 residues. Germline V gene lookup returns CDR1 LNHDA and CDR2 SQIVND (reference sequence). The full variable domain, in which reference TRBV19 and TRBJ2-5 provide the parts outside the CDR3, is DGGITQSPKYLFRKEGQNVTLSCEQNLNHDAMYWYRQDPGQGLRLIYYSQIVNDFQKGDIAEGYSVSREKKESFPLTVTSAQKNPTAFYLCASSMGLAGETQYFGPGTRLLVL.

The J gene is TRBJ1-6, the V gene TRBV3-1 (or the pseudogene TRBV3-2); 7 bases fit TRBD1. The V gene's germline CDR1 is LGHDT and CDR2 YNNKEL (reference sequence). The CDR3 is made up of 16 amino acids. V dropped 0 bases and J dropped 9; count of bases not matched to a gene: 8. CDR3: CASSQDPPGQSSPLHF. The CDR3 nucleotides read TGTGCCAGCAGCCAAGATCCCCCGGGACAGTCTTCACCCCTCCACTTT.

This chain uses TRBV7-9 with TRBJ1-2; D not resolved. CDR3 length: 16 amino acids. V was pared by 5 bases and J by 6 bases, with 22 bases between. In germline, CDR1 is SEHNR, CDR2 FQNEAQ (reference sequence). CDR3 coding DNA: TGTGCCAGCAGCACGACAATTGGCACCGGGAAGGATGGCTACACCTTC. It codes for CASSTTIGTGKDGYTF.

This clone was seen once. The rearrangement uses TRBV25-1 and TRBJ2-5; D remains ambiguous. The CDR3 sequence is 12 residues long. The germline gives CDR1 MGHDK, CDR2 SYGVNS. V lost 6 bases, J lost 1 base, and 6 bases lay in between. Here the CDR3 reads CASSQFQETQYF. CDR3 coding DNA: TGTGCCAGCAGCCAGTTCCAAGAGACCCAGTACTTC.

J is TRBJ2-6 and V is TRBV7-9, with TRBD2 as a possible D gene (6 bases). The CDR3 totals 15 residues. Germline loops: CDR1 SEHNR, CDR2 FQNEAQ (reference sequence). The ends were cut back, 5 bases at V and 2 bases at J, with 10 bases in the middle. Here the CDR3 DNA reads TGTGCCAGCAGCCCGTGGGGGGCTGGGGCCAACGTCCTGACTTTC. Translation gives CASSPWGAGANVLTF.

The chain couples TRBV4-1 to TRBJ2-3, with TRBD2 matching over 8 bases. V lost 3 bases, J lost 0 bases, and 11 bases stayed unmatched. Germline V gene lookup returns CDR1 MGHRA and CDR2 YSYEKL. This CDR3 is built from 18 residues. The CDR3 DNA reads TGCGCCAGCAGCCACCTTGGAGCGGGGGCCCAGAGCACAGATACGCAGTATTTT. Amino acids: CASSHLGAGAQSTDTQYF.

A few counts support this clone. V is TRBV4-2 and J is TRBJ1-1; TRBD1 might be the D (6 bases). The ends were cut back, 1 base at V and 3 bases at J, with 21 bases in the middle. The CDR3 is made up of 18 amino acids. CDR1 LGHNA and CDR2 YNFKEQ come from the germline V gene. CDR3 nucleotide sequence: TGTGCCAGCAGCCAAGCGCGAACAGGGAGGGGTTGGGACACTGAAGCTTTCTTT. The encoded protein is CASSQARTGRGWDTEAFF.